This T cell receptor (beta chain) was obtained from a study of T-cell reconstitution after alpha-beta-depleted transplantation in children. Study-level points and caveats: Several hundred graft clones that had expanded were reportedly the source of alpha-beta T cells about two months after transplant.

The authors prepared the TCRbeta library with unique molecular identifiers. TCRdb called the PCR reads again in MiXCR, with one record for every CDR3 protein. The data hold a few hundred thousand distinct CDR3 sequences, with roughly 12% observed a single time. Deletions cut 3 bases from V and 1 base from J, with 10 bases between. Germline CDR1 SGHRS, CDR2 YFSETQ. The CDR3 contains 15 residues. This clonotype appeared many times. The antigen is not known. The receptor was isolated from a male patient aged 2 to 10 who had a stem cell transplant for chronic granulomatous disease, so the T cells may come from the graft donor. Sequenced material: peripheral blood, taken 180 days after TCRalphabeta/CD19-depleted stem cell transplant. This chain joins TRBV5-1 and TRBJ1-4; possible D gene TRBD1, 6 bases. The CDR3 sequence is CASSSEGVTNEKLFF. In DNA, the CDR3 is TGCGCCAGCAGCTCGGAGGGGGTAACTAATGAAAAACTGTTTTTT.